The rows below give T cell receptor beta chains drawn from one sample of a study of cytomegalovirus exposure and HLA in healthy donors. TCRdb's table, derived via immunoSEQ multiplex PCR, lists solely in-frame clones and lacks some. Counted here are 150,000 to 200,000 clones, about 59% occurring once; the ten biggest clones make up over 2.5%. The sequencing input was PBMCs. Receptor source: a man aged 40-49 years in good health and CMV-seronegative. CDR3s include the opening cysteine and the closing phenylalanine or tryptophan.

v_call: TRBV19
cdr3_aa: CASSILAGVNEQFF

v_call: TRBV19
cdr3_aa: CASSRGPNNEQFF

v_call: TRBV5-4
cdr3_aa: CASSLFSSGANVLTF

v_call: TRBV6-1
cdr3_aa: CASSSKGGSNQPQHF

v_call: TRBV7-2
cdr3_aa: CASSLRGGPGELFF

v_call: TRBV11-2
cdr3_aa: CASRRTDRGSYEQYF

v_call: TRBV6-5
cdr3_aa: CASSYGGNRGELFF

v_call: TRBV19
cdr3_aa: CASSVSGGNTGELLF

v_call: TRBV7-6
cdr3_aa: CASSLSGGTGELFF

v_call: TRBV7-2
cdr3_aa: CASSLASGGKSGELFF

v_call: TRBV7-5
cdr3_aa: CARTTTVTYEQYF

v_call: TRBV14
cdr3_aa: CASSRQYDSYNEQFF

v_call: TRBV20-1
cdr3_aa: CSARDRDTQYF

v_call: TRBV5-1
cdr3_aa: CASSLVRQGGGYTF

v_call: TRBV6-5
cdr3_aa: CASSFDRVREQYF

v_call: TRBV5-4
cdr3_aa: CASSLAPRQGASPLHF

v_call: TRBV6-1
cdr3_aa: CASSFSGGGTGELFF

v_call: TRBV29-1
cdr3_aa: CSVDLWQFYNEQFF

v_call: TRBV4-1
cdr3_aa: CASSRTGTGVSYEQYF

v_call: TRBV6-4
cdr3_aa: CASSPYGSVCIYGYTF

v_call: TRBV4-3
cdr3_aa: CASSRGTGKAYEQYF

v_call: TRBV9
cdr3_aa: CASSVLGGSTDTQYF

v_call: TRBV9
cdr3_aa: CASSSAGFMGGELFF

v_call: TRBV7-2
cdr3_aa: CASSHRNSPLHF

v_call: TRBV19
cdr3_aa: CASSKAAGQSYEQYF

v_call: TRBV6-1
cdr3_aa: CASSEASGSNYGYTF